This TCR beta chain is drawn from a study of cytomegalovirus exposure and HLA in healthy donors. Germline V gene lookup returns CDR1 SGDLS and CDR2 YYNGEE. Trimming removed 0 bases from V and 5 bases from J, with 9 bases in between. The CDR3 has 13 amino acids. PCR was performed using 60 Vbeta and 13 Jbeta primers. Profiling relied on immunoSEQ multiplex PCR, and the TCRdb table lists in-frame clones only, not all of them. The data show around 100,000 clones, around 79% seen once. The clonotype comes from a woman in her thirties or forties in good health and CMV-seropositive. The V gene is TRBV9, the J gene TRBJ2-7; D is perhaps TRBD2 (6 bases). Input material: PBMCs. CDR3 loop: CASSVGGGDEQYF. The CDR3 bases are TGTGCCAGCAGCGTAGGTGGAGGGGACGAGCAGTACTTC.